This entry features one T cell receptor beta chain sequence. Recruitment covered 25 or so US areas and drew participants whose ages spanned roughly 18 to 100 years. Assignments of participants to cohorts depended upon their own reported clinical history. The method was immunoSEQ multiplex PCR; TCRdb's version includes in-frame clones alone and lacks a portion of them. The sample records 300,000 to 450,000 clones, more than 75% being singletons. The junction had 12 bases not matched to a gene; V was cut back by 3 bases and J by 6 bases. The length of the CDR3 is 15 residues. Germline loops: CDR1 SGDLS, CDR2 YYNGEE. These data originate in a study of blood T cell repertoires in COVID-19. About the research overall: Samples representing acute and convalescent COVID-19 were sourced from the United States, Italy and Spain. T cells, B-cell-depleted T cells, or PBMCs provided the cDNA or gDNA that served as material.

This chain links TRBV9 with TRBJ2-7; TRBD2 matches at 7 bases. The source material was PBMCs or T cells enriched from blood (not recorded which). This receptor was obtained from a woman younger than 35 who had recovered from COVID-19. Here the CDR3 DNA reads TGTGCCAGCAGCGCCAGAGGCGGGGGTTTGGTCGAGCAGTACTTC. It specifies CASSARGGGLVEQYF.